The clone carrying this TCR beta chain was picked up one time. The data were obtained in a study of blood T cell repertoires in COVID-19. Study details: Donors of Cohort 3 who recovered were those that had two negative PCRs, clearance, or symptom resolution.

Across 20 to 25 US areas, participants ranged in age from roughly 18 to 95 years. Germline assignment: CDR1 KGHSH and CDR2 LQKENI. There are 17 residues in the CDR3. The V and J ends lost 4 bases and 1 base respectively, with 17 bases between them. Assay used: immunoSEQ multiplex PCR; TCRdb lists only in-frame clones, some missing. This table holds 300,000 to 450,000 clones, approximately 89% found once. Sequences were obtained from PBMCs or T cells enriched from blood (not recorded which). This TCR came from a man aged 40-49 years in a cohort exposed to, infected with or recovered from COVID-19 (not recorded which). The J gene is TRBJ1-5, the V gene TRBV18; D may be TRBD1 (5 bases). The CDR3 DNA sequence: TGTGCCAGCTCACGGGCAGGGCCCAGCTCCAGCAATCAGCCCCAGCATTTT. Residues: CASSRAGPSSSNQPQHF.